Given below is one T cell receptor (beta chain) in context. Its antigen is not identified. Per the germline V gene, CDR1 is MGHRA and CDR2 is YSYEKL. The V and J ends lost 4 bases and 0 bases respectively, with 13 bases between them. This CDR3 spans 16 amino acids. The table came from immunoSEQ multiplex PCR; TCRdb's copy has only in-frame clones and leaves some out. This sample has approximately 100,000 clones, with roughly 85% found just once. No infections or other immune events were documented during collection. The data stem from a study of identifying expanded T cells in peripheral blood. Study-wide points: Across healthy donors, higher total template counts meant significantly greater two-week count variance. Technical replicates showed about 1.2 changed clones; about two weeks 15 to 20; four weeks 19.

The chain combines TRBV4-1 with TRBJ2-1, with a weak D call TRBD2 (6 bases). The sequenced sample consisted of blood. The TCR sequence derives from a person between 18 and 70 years old in good health. CDR3 residues: CASSLQEGSSYNEQFF. The DNA for the CDR3 is TGCGCCAGCAGCCTACAGGAGGGGAGCTCCTACAATGAGCAGTTCTTC.